This TCR beta chain derives from a study of monozygotic twins with cystic fibrosis. There are 15 residues in the CDR3. The V and J ends lost 2 bases and 2 bases respectively, with 12 bases between them. Germline V gene lookup returns CDR1 SGHDN and CDR2 FVKESK. Repertoires were generated with immunoSEQ multiplex PCR, while TCRdb's copy carries only in-frame clones and drops some. Of about 32,000 clones in the sample, 90% to 98% were seen once. The receptor comes from a girl aged 2 to 10 with cystic fibrosis. The sequenced material came from blood. This chain links TRBV14 with TRBJ1-1; the D is unclear. The CDR3 loop is CASSQFFHPNTEAFF. CDR3 nucleotides: TGTGCCAGCAGCCAATTCTTCCATCCTAACACTGAAGCTTTCTTT.